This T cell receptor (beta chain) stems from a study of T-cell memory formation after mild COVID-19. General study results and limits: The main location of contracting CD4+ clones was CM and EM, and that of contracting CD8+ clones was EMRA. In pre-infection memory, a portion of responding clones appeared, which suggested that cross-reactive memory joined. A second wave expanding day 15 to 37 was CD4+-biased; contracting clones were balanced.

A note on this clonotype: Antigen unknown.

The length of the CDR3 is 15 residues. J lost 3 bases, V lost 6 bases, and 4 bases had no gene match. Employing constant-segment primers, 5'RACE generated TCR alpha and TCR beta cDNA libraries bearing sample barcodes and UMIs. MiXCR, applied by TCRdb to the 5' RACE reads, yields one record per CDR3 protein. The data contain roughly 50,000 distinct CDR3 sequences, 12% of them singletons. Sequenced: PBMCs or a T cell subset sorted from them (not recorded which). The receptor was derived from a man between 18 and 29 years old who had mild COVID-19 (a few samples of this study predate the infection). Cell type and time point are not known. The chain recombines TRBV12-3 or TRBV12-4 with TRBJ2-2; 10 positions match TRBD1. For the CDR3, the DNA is TGTGCCAGCAGGTCCGGGACAGGGGACACCGGGGAGCTGTTTTTT. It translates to CASRSGTGDTGELFF.